The 19 T cell receptor beta chains in this list originate from one sample, sequenced in a study of neoadjuvant anti-PD-1 for oral cavity cancer. The table came from immunoSEQ multiplex PCR; TCRdb's copy has only in-frame clones and leaves some out. The sample contains roughly 14,000 clones, roughly two thirds of which appear only once. The material sequenced was PBMCs, taken before nivolumab (anti-PD-1) treatment. These receptors were obtained from a person aged 40 to 85 with oral cavity squamous cell carcinoma.

In nucleotides, the CDR3 is TGTGCCAGTAGTATTCGGCAGCATCAGCCCCAGCATTTT. It translates to CASSIRQHQPQHF. V is TRBV19 and J is TRBJ1-5; no clear D gene. This CDR3 is built from 13 residues. Germline loops: CDR1 LNHDA, CDR2 SQIVND (reference sequence). The V gene lost 3 bases and the J gene lost 5 bases, with 8 bases spanning the gap. Full variable domain (outside the CDR3, taken from reference TRBV19 and TRBJ1-5): DGGITQSPKYLFRKEGQNVTLSCEQNLNHDAMYWYRQDPGQGLRLIYYSQIVNDFQKGDIAEGYSVSREKKESFPLTVTSAQKNPTAFYLCASSIRQHQPQHFGDGTRLSIL.

The chain uses TRBV27 and TRBJ1-1; the match to TRBD1 covers 7 bases. V shed 1 base and J 4 bases; nucleotides not matched to a gene: 6. The CDR3 consists of 15 residues. Germline CDR1 and CDR2: MNHEY and SMNVEV (reference sequence). CDR3 sequence reads: CASSLFFDRATEAFF. In DNA form, the CDR3 reads TGTGCCAGCAGTTTATTCTTTGACAGGGCCACTGAAGCTTTCTTT.

The V gene is TRBV19, the J gene TRBJ1-5; weak D call: TRBD1 (5 bases). This CDR3 spans 16 amino acids. Germline V gene lookup returns CDR1 LNHDA and CDR2 SQIVND (reference sequence). The V gene lost 4 bases and the J gene lost 1 base, with 14 bases spanning the gap. The chain's CDR3 is CASSSMWRGSNQPQHF. The CDR3 bases are TGTGCCAGTAGTAGTATGTGGAGGGGAAGCAATCAGCCCCAGCATTTT.

The chain combines TRBV4-1 with TRBJ1-5, with D uncertain. Trimming took 4 bases from V and 1 from J, leaving 11 bases between them. The germline V gene encodes CDR1 MGHRA and CDR2 YSYEKL. CDR3 length equals 15 residues. In nucleotides, the CDR3 is TGCGCCAGCAGCCCTTGGGCGGTCAGCAATCAGCCCCAGCATTTT. Its protein product is CASSPWAVSNQPQHF.

In its sample, this clone was seen a few times. The V and J genes are TRBV7-9 and TRBJ1-2; D remains unclear. CDR1 SEHNR and CDR2 FQNEAQ come from the germline V gene (reference sequence). V lost 1 base to trimming and J lost 0 bases, with 12 bases between them. The CDR3 consists of 16 residues. Here the CDR3 DNA reads TGTGCCAGCAGCTTAGGCGCTTGGACGTCTAACTATGGCTACACCTTC. It translates to CASSLGAWTSNYGYTF.

The chain is built from TRBV5-8 and TRBJ1-5; D remains ambiguous. CDR1 is SGHTS, CDR2 YDEGEE, per germline. The CDR3 covers 19 residues. V dropped 0 bases and J dropped 0 bases, with 19 bases sitting between them. DNA for the CDR3: TGTGCCAGCAGCTTGGTACAGTTGAATTGGGTTTATAGCAATCAGCCCCAGCATTTT. Translating it yields CASSLVQLNWVYSNQPQHF.

The chain has TRBV7-9 and TRBJ2-2; D call uncertain. The germline CDR1 and CDR2 sequences are SEHNR and FQNEAQ (reference sequence). The V gene lost 1 base and the J gene lost 3 bases, with 3 bases spanning the gap. The CDR3 has 13 amino acids. For the CDR3, the DNA is TGTGCCAGCAGCTTAGAGGACACCGGGGAGCTGTTTTTT. Amino acids: CASSLEDTGELFF.

The chain recombines TRBV7-2 with TRBJ1-4; D is uncertain. V was cut by 5 bases and J by 2 bases, with 15 bases left in between. There are 16 residues in the CDR3. The germline V gene has CDR1 SGHTA and CDR2 FQGNSA. The CDR3, as DNA: TGTGCCAGCAGCCTTGGAACGGTCGGGACTAATGAAAAACTGTTTTTT. Translated: CASSLGTVGTNEKLFF.

A note on this clone: One end of the junction does not line up with germline, which may come from a read error. V gene TRBV7-7 combines with J gene TRBJ2-3; 10 bases fit TRBD2. The germline V gene encodes CDR1 SSHAT and CDR2 FNYEAQ (reference sequence). The CDR3 length is 16 residues. CDR3 in amino acids: CASSPLAGEYTDTQYF. Written as DNA, the CDR3 is TGTGCTAGCAGCCCGCTAGCGGGGGAGTACACAGATACGCAGTATTTT.

The chain recombines TRBV30 with TRBJ1-4; the D gene is possibly TRBD1 (5 bases). The V end lost 5 bases, the J end lost 2 bases, and 12 bases lay between the germline ends. Germline V gene sequence: CDR1 GTSNPN, CDR2 SVGIG (reference sequence). CDR3 length: 14 residues. In DNA, the CDR3 is TGTGCCTGGGCCGGGTGGGGCACTAATGAAAAACTGTTTTTT. This codes for CAWAGWGTNEKLFF.

The chain links TRBV5-8 to TRBJ1-6; no clear D gene. The CDR3 length is 12 residues. V was pared by 3 bases and J by 14 bases, with 12 bases between. Germline V CDR1 and CDR2: SGHTS, YDEGEE. The CDR3: CASSSYLGSLHF. In nucleotides, the CDR3 is TGTGCCAGCAGCTCTTACCTAGGGTCCCTCCACTTT.

Written as DNA, the CDR3 is TGTGCCAGTAGTATAGATCGCGGGACAGTGAACACTGAAGCTTTCTTT. Residues: CASSIDRGTVNTEAFF. The chain is built from TRBV19 and TRBJ1-1, with 7 nucleotides matching TRBD1. CDR1 and CDR2 (germline): LNHDA, SQIVND (reference sequence). The V and J ends lost 0 bases and 0 bases, in that order; junction bases with no gene match: 4. CDR3 length: 16 residues. The whole variable domain, filled in from reference TRBV19 and TRBJ1-1, reads DGGITQSPKYLFRKEGQNVTLSCEQNLNHDAMYWYRQDPGQGLRLIYYSQIVNDFQKGDIAEGYSVSREKKESFPLTVTSAQKNPTAFYLCASSIDRGTVNTEAFFGQGTRLTVV.

The CDR3 DNA is TGTGCCAGCGGTGAGGGGACAGGGGGAGGGAATCAGCCCCAGCATTTT. As protein: CASGEGTGGGNQPQHF. The rearrangement joins TRBV27 to TRBJ1-5; 11 positions agree with TRBD1. J lost 4 bases, V lost 8 bases, and 10 bases had no gene match. The CDR3 has 16 residues. The germline gives CDR1 MNHEY, CDR2 SMNVEV (reference sequence).

The chain carries TRBV7-9 and TRBJ1-1; D unresolved. The CDR3 is 16 residues long. Trimming took 2 bases from V and 4 from J, leaving 17 bases between them. Germline lookup yields CDR1 SEHNR and CDR2 FQNEAQ (reference sequence). DNA of the CDR3: TGTGCCAGCAGCTTATTTGAGGTCTTCGGTTTCACTGAAGCTTTCTTT. Its protein product is CASSLFEVFGFTEAFF.

The gene calls are TRBV13 and TRBJ2-1; the match to TRBD2 covers 8 bases. Trimming removed 0 bases from V and 7 bases from J; junction bases left unmatched: 5. Germline CDR1 is PRHDT and CDR2 is FYEKMQ (reference sequence). The CDR3 contains 15 residues. CDR3 sequence: CASSLGTGGHNEQFF. The CDR3 DNA reads TGTGCCAGCAGCTTAGGTACGGGGGGGCATAATGAGCAGTTCTTC.

This clone was counted a few times. The chain links TRBV5-1 to TRBJ1-5; no reliable D call. V was pared by 0 bases and J by 3 bases, with 10 bases between. Germline CDR1 is SGHRS and CDR2 is YFSETQ. The CDR3 loop spans 15 amino acids. In DNA form, the CDR3 reads TGCGCCAGCAGCTTGGAAGGCAGTACCAATCAGCCCCAGCATTTT. Protein product: CASSLEGSTNQPQHF.

The chain joins TRBV6-1 to TRBJ1-2; a weak D match, TRBD1 (5 bases). This CDR3 has 15 amino acids. Per the germline V gene, CDR1 is MNHNS and CDR2 is SASEGT. V dropped 4 bases and J dropped 4 bases, with 16 bases sitting between them. CDR3 loop: CASSALAGPPYGYTF. As DNA, the CDR3 is TGTGCCAGCAGTGCTCTTGCAGGGCCGCCCTATGGCTACACCTTC.

Only one count was recorded for this clone. The chain has TRBV6-4 and TRBJ2-6; D possibly corresponds to TRBD2 (6 bases). The CDR3 covers 18 residues. Germline lookup yields CDR1 MRHNA and CDR2 SNTAGT. The ends were cut back, 0 bases at V and 3 bases at J, with 15 bases in the middle. CDR3 sequence: CASSDSKGGAFGANVLTF. CDR3 in DNA: TGTGCCAGCAGTGACTCGAAAGGCGGGGCTTTTGGGGCCAACGTCCTGACTTTC.

The V gene is TRBV10-1, the J gene TRBJ1-4; 9 bases agree with TRBD1. The germline V gene encodes CDR1 WNHNN and CDR2 SYGVQD (reference sequence). J lost 7 bases, V lost 8 bases, and 8 bases had no gene match. The CDR3 is made up of 14 amino acids. CDR3 sequence reads: CASSAGTGIEKLFF. CDR3 bases: TGCGCCAGCTCTGCCGGGACAGGGATTGAAAAACTGTTTTTT.